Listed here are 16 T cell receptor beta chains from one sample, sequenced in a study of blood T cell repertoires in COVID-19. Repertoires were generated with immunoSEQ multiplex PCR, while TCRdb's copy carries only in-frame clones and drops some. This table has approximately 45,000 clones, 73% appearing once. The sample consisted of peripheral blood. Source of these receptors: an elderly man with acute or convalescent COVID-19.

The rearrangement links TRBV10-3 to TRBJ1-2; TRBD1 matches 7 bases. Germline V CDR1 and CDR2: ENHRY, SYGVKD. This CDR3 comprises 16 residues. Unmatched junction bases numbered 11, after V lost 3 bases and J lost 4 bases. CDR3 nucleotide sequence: TGTGCCATCAGTGATTCAGGGGGACGGAGATTCTATGGCTACACCTTC. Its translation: CAISDSGGRRFYGYTF.

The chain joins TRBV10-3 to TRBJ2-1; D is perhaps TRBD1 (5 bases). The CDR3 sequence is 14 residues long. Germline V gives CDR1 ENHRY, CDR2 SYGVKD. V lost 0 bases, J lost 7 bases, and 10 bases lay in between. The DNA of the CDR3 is TGTGCCATCAGTGAGTCAGCAGGGTTTAATGAGCAGTTCTTC. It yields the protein CAISESAGFNEQFF.

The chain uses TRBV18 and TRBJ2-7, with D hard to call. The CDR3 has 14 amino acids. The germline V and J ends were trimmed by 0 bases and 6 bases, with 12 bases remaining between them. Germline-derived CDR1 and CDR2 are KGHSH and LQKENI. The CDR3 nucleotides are TGTGCCAGCTCACCACCGTACACCCCAGGCGAGCAGTACTTC. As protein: CASSPPYTPGEQYF.

The CDR3 reads CAISESILAGGAQYF. In DNA form, the CDR3 reads TGTGCCATCAGTGAGTCGATACTAGCGGGAGGAGCGCAGTATTTT. J is TRBJ2-3 and V is TRBV10-3; 12 nucleotides align to TRBD2. J gave up 10 bases and V 0 bases, and 5 bases lay outside the gene matches. The CDR3 covers 15 residues. The germline V gene encodes CDR1 ENHRY and CDR2 SYGVKD.

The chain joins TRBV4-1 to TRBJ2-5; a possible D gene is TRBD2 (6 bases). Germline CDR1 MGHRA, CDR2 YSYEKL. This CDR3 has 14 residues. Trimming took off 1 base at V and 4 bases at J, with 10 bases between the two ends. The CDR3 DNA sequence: TGCGCCAGCAGCCAAGTTACTAGCTCAGAGACCCAGTACTTC. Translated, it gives CASSQVTSSETQYF.

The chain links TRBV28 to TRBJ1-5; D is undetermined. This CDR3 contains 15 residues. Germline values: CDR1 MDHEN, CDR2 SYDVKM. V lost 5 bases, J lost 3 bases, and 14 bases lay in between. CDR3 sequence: CASSPPRGINQPQHF. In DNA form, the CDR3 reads TGTGCCAGCAGTCCCCCCCGGGGAATCAATCAGCCCCAGCATTTT.

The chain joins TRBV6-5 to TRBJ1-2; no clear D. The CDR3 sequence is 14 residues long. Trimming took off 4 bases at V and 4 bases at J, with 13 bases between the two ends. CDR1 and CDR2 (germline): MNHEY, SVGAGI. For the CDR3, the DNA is TGTGCCAGCAGTTCCATCAAAGTCAGCTATGGCTACACCTTC. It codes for CASSSIKVSYGYTF.

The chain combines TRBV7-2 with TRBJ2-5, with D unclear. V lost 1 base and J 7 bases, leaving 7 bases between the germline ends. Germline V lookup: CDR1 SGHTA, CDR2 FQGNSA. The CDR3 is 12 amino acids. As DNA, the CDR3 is TGTGCCAGCAGCTTAGGTGCCGGGACCCAGTACTTC. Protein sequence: CASSLGAGTQYF.

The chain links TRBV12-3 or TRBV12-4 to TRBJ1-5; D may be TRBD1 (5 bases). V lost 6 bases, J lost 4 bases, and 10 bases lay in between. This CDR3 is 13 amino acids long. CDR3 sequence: CASRGAQNQPQHF. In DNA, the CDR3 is TGTGCCAGCAGAGGGGCCCAGAATCAGCCCCAGCATTTT.

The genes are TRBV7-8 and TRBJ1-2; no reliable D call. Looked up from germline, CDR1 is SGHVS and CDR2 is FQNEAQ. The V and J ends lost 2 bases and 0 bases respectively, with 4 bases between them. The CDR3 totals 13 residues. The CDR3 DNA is TGTGCCAGCAGCTTAACGGCTAACTATGGCTACACCTTC. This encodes CASSLTANYGYTF.

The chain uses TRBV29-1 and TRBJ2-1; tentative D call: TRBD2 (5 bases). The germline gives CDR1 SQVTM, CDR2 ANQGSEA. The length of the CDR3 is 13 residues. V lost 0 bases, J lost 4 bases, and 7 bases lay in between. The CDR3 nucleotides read TGCAGCGTTGAAGATCCGGGATACAATGAGCAGTTCTTC. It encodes CSVEDPGYNEQFF.

The CDR3 DNA reads TGTGCCTGGAGTGTCGGTACTAGCGGGAGAGATACGCAGTATTTT. It specifies CAWSVGTSGRDTQYF. V usage is TRBV30 and J usage is TRBJ2-3, with 11 positions matching TRBD2. The CDR3 contains 15 residues. V trimming: 0 bases; J trimming: 5 bases; junction bases outside the gene matches: 4. The germline V gene encodes CDR1 GTSNPN and CDR2 SVGIG (reference sequence).

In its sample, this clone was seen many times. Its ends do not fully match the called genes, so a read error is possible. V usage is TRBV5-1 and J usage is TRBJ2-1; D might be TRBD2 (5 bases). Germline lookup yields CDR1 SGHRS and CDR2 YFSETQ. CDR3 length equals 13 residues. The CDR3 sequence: CASSFGENNQQFF. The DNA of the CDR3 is TGCGCCAGCAGCTTCGGGGAGAACAATCAGCAGTTCTTC. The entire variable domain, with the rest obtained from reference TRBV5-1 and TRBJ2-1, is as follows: KAGVTQTPRYLIKTRGQQVTLSCSPISGHRSVSWYQQTPGQGLQFLFEYFSETQRNKGNFPGRFSGRQFSNSRSEMNVSTLELGDSALYLCASSFGENNQQFFGPGTRLTVL.

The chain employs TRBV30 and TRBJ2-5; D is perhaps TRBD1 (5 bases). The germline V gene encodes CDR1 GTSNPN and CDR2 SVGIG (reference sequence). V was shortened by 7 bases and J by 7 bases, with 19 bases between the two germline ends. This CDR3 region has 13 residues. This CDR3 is CASLGQGVGTQYF. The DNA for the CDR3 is TGTGCCTCCTTGGGGCAGGGCGTAGGGACCCAGTACTTC.

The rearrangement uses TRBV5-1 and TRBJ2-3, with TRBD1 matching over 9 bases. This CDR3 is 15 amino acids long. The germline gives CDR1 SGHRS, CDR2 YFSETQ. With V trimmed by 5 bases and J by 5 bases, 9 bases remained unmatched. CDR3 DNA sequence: TGCGCCAGCAGTTCGGACAGGGGAGGAAGAGATACGCAGTATTTT. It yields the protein CASSSDRGGRDTQYF. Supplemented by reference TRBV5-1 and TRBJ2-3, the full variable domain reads KAGVTQTPRYLIKTRGQQVTLSCSPISGHRSVSWYQQTPGQGLQFLFEYFSETQRNKGNFPGRFSGRQFSNSRSEMNVSTLELGDSALYLCASSSDRGGRDTQYFGPGTRLTVL.

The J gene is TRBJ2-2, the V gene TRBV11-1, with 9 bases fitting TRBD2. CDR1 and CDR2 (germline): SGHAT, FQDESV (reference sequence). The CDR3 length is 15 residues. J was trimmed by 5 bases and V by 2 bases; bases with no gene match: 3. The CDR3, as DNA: TGTGCCAGCAGCTTACAAGCGGGGGGTACCGGGGAGCTGTTTTTT. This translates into CASSLQAGGTGELFF.